The sequence of this T cell receptor (beta chain) was determined in a study of blood T cells in healthy people across ages. Primers used in a second PCR of roughly 6 to 12 cycles were a sample-barcoded 5' primer and a J-beta primer mix. Each cDNA molecule was tagged by a template-switch adaptor with 12 random nucleotides. Via MiXCR, TCRdb re-called the 5' RACE reads, giving one row per CDR3 protein. The sample includes 1.5 million to 2 million distinct CDR3 sequences, about 50% of them seen just once. This CDR3 comprises 15 residues. CDR1 LGHNT and CDR2 FRNRAP come from the germline V gene. V was clipped by 6 bases and J by 0 bases; unmatched bases: 5.

Sequencing was carried out using blood. The chain couples TRBV12-5 to TRBJ2-3; 8 bases align to TRBD1. The sequence was collected from a woman in her thirties or forties in good health. As DNA, the CDR3 is TGTGCTAGTGGCCCCGGACAGGGCAGCACAGATACGCAGTATTTT. Protein: CASGPGQGSTDTQYF.